A single sample gave rise to the 15 T cell receptor beta chains below, sequenced in a study of control samples from healthy donors and cancer patients. TCRdb's copy holds only in-frame clones and misses some; the assay was immunoSEQ multiplex PCR. The table lists around 100,000 clones, about 90% of them singletons. Input material: blood. The receptors here all came from a man aged 30 to 45 in good health.

The genes are TRBV7-9 and TRBJ2-1, with 14 bases matching TRBD2. This CDR3 is 17 amino acids long. Germline V gene data show CDR1 as SEHNR and CDR2 as FQNEAQ (reference sequence). V trimming: 4 bases; J trimming: 5 bases; junction bases outside the gene matches: 7. In nucleotides, the CDR3 is TGTGCCAGCAGCTCGGGGACTAGCGGGAGTTTGGACAATGAGCAGTTCTTC. It is translated as CASSSGTSGSLDNEQFF.

This chain links TRBV11-2 with TRBJ2-3; no clear D. Trimming shortened V by 1 base and J by 4 bases, and 9 bases separated the two germline ends. Germline V gene sequence: CDR1 SGHAT, CDR2 FQNNGV. The CDR3 is made up of 14 amino acids. The chain's CDR3 is CASSLAGSADTQYF. In DNA, the CDR3 is TGTGCCAGCAGCTTAGCCGGCTCCGCAGATACGCAGTATTTT.

The chain combines TRBV5-4 with TRBJ2-1; either TRBD1 or TRBD2 may supply D (5 bases each). V was trimmed by 5 bases and J by 9 bases, leaving 15 bases between them. CDR1 and CDR2 (germline): SGHNT, YYREEE (reference sequence). The CDR3 sequence is 13 residues long. The CDR3 DNA sequence: TGTGCCAGCAGTGGGGGTGGAGTCACTGAGCAGTTCTTC. It is translated as CASSGGGVTEQFF.

This clone was seen just once. This chain connects TRBV2 to TRBJ2-7; D is unresolved. The length of the CDR3 is 15 residues. The germline V and J ends were trimmed by 4 bases and 7 bases, with 20 bases remaining between them. The germline CDR1 and CDR2 sequences are SNHLY and FYNNEI. For the CDR3, the DNA is TGTGCCAGCAGTGGGTCTTCTGACTTCCCCTTAGAGCAGTACTTC. Translation: CASSGSSDFPLEQYF.

The chain combines TRBV19 with TRBJ1-2; D might be TRBD1 (6 bases). V lost 5 bases and J 2 bases, leaving 15 bases between the germline ends. The CDR3 extends over 15 amino acids. CDR1 and CDR2 from the germline V gene are LNHDA and SQIVND (reference sequence). The CDR3 region is CASSEQLGQNYGYTF. The CDR3 DNA reads TGTGCCAGTAGTGAACAGCTAGGACAGAACTATGGCTACACCTTC.

The rearrangement links TRBV6-2 or TRBV6-3 to TRBJ1-5; 11 nucleotides match TRBD1. Unmatched junction bases numbered 10, after V lost 0 bases and J lost 0 bases. In germline, CDR1 is MNHEY, CDR2 SVGEGT. The CDR3 spans 20 residues. The CDR3 spells CASSYSGGTGGYYSNQPQHF. The CDR3 DNA is TGTGCCAGCAGTTACTCAGGAGGGACAGGGGGATACTATAGCAATCAGCCCCAGCATTTT.

The V call is TRBV7-9, the J call TRBJ2-7; D perhaps matches TRBD2 (5 bases). Germline V gene data show CDR1 as SEHNR and CDR2 as FQNEAQ (reference sequence). The germline V and J ends were trimmed by 1 base and 3 bases, with 13 bases remaining between them. The CDR3 contains 15 residues. CDR3 bases: TGTGCCAGCAGCTTAGGGCCTAGCTGGGACTACGAGCAGTACTTC. This gives the protein CASSLGPSWDYEQYF.

This chain connects TRBV7-2 to TRBJ2-5; tentatively, D is TRBD1 (6 bases). This CDR3 spans 15 amino acids. Trimming cost V 5 bases and J 0 bases, with 13 bases left between them. Germline lookup yields CDR1 SGHTA and CDR2 FQGNSA. CDR3 protein: CASSPGADYQETQYF. The CDR3 nucleotides are TGTGCCAGCAGCCCAGGGGCGGACTACCAAGAGACCCAGTACTTC.

The gene calls are TRBV4-1 and TRBJ2-6; D unclear. The V and J ends lost 1 base and 0 bases respectively, with 19 bases between them. Germline lookup yields CDR1 MGHRA and CDR2 YSYEKL. The CDR3 consists of 20 residues. The CDR3 DNA follows: TGCGCCAGCAGCCAAGTGGACCGACGGCTTAGAAGCTCTGGGGCCAACGTCCTGACTTTC. This encodes CASSQVDRRLRSSGANVLTF.

CDR3 nucleotides: TGCGCCAGCAGCCAGTCAATAGCGGGAGCATACGAGCAGTACTTC. It translates to CASSQSIAGAYEQYF. This chain connects TRBV4-1 to TRBJ2-7, with TRBD2 identical over 9 bases. The CDR3 sequence is 15 residues long. In germline, CDR1 is MGHRA, CDR2 YSYEKL. Trimming took 3 bases from V and 4 from J; bases not matched to a gene: 7.

The chain has TRBV5-4 and TRBJ2-7, with 8 bases that match TRBD1. The germline V gene encodes CDR1 SGHNT and CDR2 YYREEE (reference sequence). This CDR3 region has 15 residues. V gave up 4 bases and J gave up 0 bases; unmatched junction bases: 6. CDR3 nucleotides: TGTGCCAGCAGCCTCGGACAGGGCCGCTCCTACGAGCAGTACTTC. Protein product: CASSLGQGRSYEQYF. The complete variable domain, with remaining parts taken from reference TRBV5-4 and TRBJ2-7, reads ETGVTQSPTHLIKTRGQQVTLRCSSQSGHNTVSWYQQALGQGPQFIFQYYREEENGRGNFPPRFSGLQFPNYSSELNVNALELDDSALYLCASSLGQGRSYEQYFGPGTRLTVT.

The chain employs TRBV5-1 and TRBJ2-1, with no clear D. There are 17 residues in the CDR3. The germline V gene encodes CDR1 SGHRS and CDR2 YFSETQ. The V and J ends lost 0 bases and 7 bases respectively, with 20 bases between them. CDR3 in amino acids: CASSLAVSTDPGNEQFF. The CDR3 DNA reads TGCGCCAGCAGCTTGGCCGTTTCGACTGACCCCGGGAATGAGCAGTTCTTC.

V and J are TRBV19 and TRBJ1-4, with D perhaps TRBD1 (5 bases). The CDR3 sequence is 13 residues long. V was shortened by 7 bases and J by 11 bases, with 17 bases between the two germline ends. Per germline, CDR1 LNHDA and CDR2 SQIVND (reference sequence). CDR3 sequence: CASMGERVRKLFF. The DNA of the CDR3 is TGTGCCAGTATGGGGGAAAGGGTTAGGAAACTGTTTTTT.

The gene calls are TRBV5-3 and TRBJ2-7, with 10 bases that match TRBD1. Being an ORF, TRBV5-3 has a function that is uncertain. CDR3 length equals 18 residues. The J segment lost 0 bases and the V segment lost 2 bases, leaving 11 bases of the junction unmatched. The CDR3 sequence: CARSLPGTGDRYSYEQYF. The CDR3, as DNA: TGTGCCAGAAGCTTACCCGGGACAGGGGATCGCTACTCCTACGAGCAGTACTTC.

The genes are TRBV6-5 and TRBJ2-1; no clear D gene. The length of the CDR3 is 16 residues. The V gene lost 0 bases and the J gene lost 0 bases, with 9 bases spanning the gap. Germline CDR1 MNHEY, CDR2 SVGAGI. The CDR3 DNA reads as TGTGCCAGCAGTTACTCCTTTGGGTACTCCTACAATGAGCAGTTCTTC. Translation gives CASSYSFGYSYNEQFF.